Below are 10 T cell receptor beta chains sequenced from a single sample in a study of blood T cell repertoires in COVID-19. Produced via immunoSEQ multiplex PCR; TCRdb's table is partial and in-frame only. The table has approximately 97,000 clones, almost 90% seen once; the top ten hold around 2.2%. Sequences were obtained from peripheral blood. The receptors shown here come from a man in his fifties with COVID-19, enrolled during active disease.

The V and J genes are TRBV5-4 and TRBJ2-7; 9 nucleotides line up with TRBD2. Germline loops: CDR1 SGHNT, CDR2 YYREEE (reference sequence). V lost 0 bases and J lost 0; bases outside the gene matches: 10. The CDR3 runs 18 residues. The CDR3 loop is CASSLGLPSGVTSYEQYF. DNA for the CDR3: TGTGCCAGCAGCTTGGGACTCCCTAGCGGGGTCACCTCCTACGAGCAGTACTTC. Using reference TRBV5-4 and TRBJ2-7 for the parts outside the CDR3, the full variable domain is ETGVTQSPTHLIKTRGQQVTLRCSSQSGHNTVSWYQQALGQGPQFIFQYYREEENGRGNFPPRFSGLQFPNYSSELNVNALELDDSALYLCASSLGLPSGVTSYEQYFGPGTRLTVT.

The chain combines TRBV4-2 with TRBJ1-3; TRBD1 might be the D (6 bases). The CDR3 has 16 residues. The V gene's germline CDR1 is LGHNA and CDR2 YNFKEQ. Trimming took off 0 bases at V and 0 bases at J, with 9 bases between the two ends. The DNA for the CDR3 is TGTGCCAGCAGCCAAGACCGGGACAACTCTGGAAACACCATATATTTT. This encodes CASSQDRDNSGNTIYF.

Only a few counts were recorded for this clone. The rearrangement links TRBV19 to TRBJ2-6; 9 nucleotides line up with TRBD1. The CDR3 runs to 19 residues. Germline values: CDR1 LNHDA, CDR2 SQIVND (reference sequence). Unmatched junction bases numbered 11, after V lost 4 bases and J lost 1 base. As DNA, the CDR3 is TGTGCCAGTAGTACTTTCTTCGGGACAGGGCAGTCTGGGGCCAACGTCCTGACTTTC. Residues: CASSTFFGTGQSGANVLTF.

This clone appeared a single time. The V and J genes are TRBV7-2 and TRBJ2-5, with TRBD1 identical over 9 bases. The ends lost 5 bases at V and 2 bases at J; junction bases unmatched: 6. The germline V gene has CDR1 SGHTA and CDR2 FQGNSA. The CDR3 loop spans 15 amino acids. This CDR3 is CASSTNRGRQETQYF. The DNA for the CDR3 is TGTGCCAGCAGCACCAACAGGGGGCGTCAAGAGACCCAGTACTTC.

This clone was picked up one time. This sequence joins TRBV5-1 and TRBJ2-7; TRBD1 is a possible D gene (6 bases). Trimming removed 0 bases at V and 4 bases at J, with 11 bases between. The germline V gene has CDR1 SGHRS and CDR2 YFSETQ. The CDR3 is made up of 14 amino acids. CDR3 loop: CASSLEAGEYEQYF. CDR3 bases: TGCGCCAGCAGCTTGGAGGCAGGGGAGTACGAGCAGTACTTC.

The gene calls are TRBV25-1 and TRBJ2-7, with 9 bases fitting TRBD1. Germline loops: CDR1 MGHDK, CDR2 SYGVNS. This CDR3 comprises 14 residues. Germline trimming cut 3 bases from V and 3 bases from J; bases unmatched to any gene: 3. As DNA, the CDR3 is TGTGCCAGCAGTGAGGGACAGGGTAACTACGAGCAGTACTTC. Residues: CASSEGQGNYEQYF.

The V and J genes are TRBV27 and TRBJ1-5; D is undetermined. Germline V CDR1 and CDR2: MNHEY, SMNVEV (reference sequence). The germline V and J ends were trimmed by 0 bases and 3 bases, with 12 bases remaining between them. CDR3 length: 16 residues. The CDR3 region has the DNA TGTGCCAGCAGTTTATCCCCAGGCCAGCTCAATCAGCCCCAGCATTTT. Protein product: CASSLSPGQLNQPQHF.

This clone was observed once. The chain uses TRBV5-1 and TRBJ1-2; TRBD1 agrees at 8 bases. The CDR3 is made up of 14 amino acids. Germline V gene sequence: CDR1 SGHRS, CDR2 YFSETQ. V lost 3 bases and J lost 5; bases outside the gene matches: 6. As DNA, the CDR3 is TGCGCCAGCAGCTCCGGACAGGGCTTATATGGCTACACCTTC. Translated, it gives CASSSGQGLYGYTF.

This clone was counted a single time. This chain connects TRBV3-1 (or the pseudogene TRBV3-2) to TRBJ1-1; D unresolved. Germline CDR1 and CDR2: LGHDT and YNNKEL (reference sequence). CDR3 length equals 13 residues. V was clipped by 1 base and J by 8 bases, with 11 bases between them. The CDR3 region is CASSQGRLTEAFF. CDR3 DNA: TGTGCCAGCAGCCAAGGAAGACTGACCGAAGCTTTCTTT.

This clone is deemed large (0.1 to 1%). Different DNA sequences within this sample yield the same CDR3. V gene TRBV7-8 combines with J gene TRBJ1-2; weak D call: TRBD1 (6 bases). V was clipped by 1 base and J by 6 bases, with 9 bases between them. Germline V gene data show CDR1 as SGHVS and CDR2 as FQNEAQ. The length of the CDR3 is 13 residues. CDR3 in amino acids: CASSLGTGNGYTF. The CDR3 nucleotides are TGTGCCAGCAGCTTAGGCACAGGGAATGGCTACACCTTC.